The rows below give T cell receptor beta chains drawn from one sample of a study of CD8+CD57+ T cells in acquired aplastic anemia. TCRdb passed the reads through MiXCR, listing each CDR3 protein once. The sample includes 200,000 to 300,000 distinct CDR3 sequences, 82% of them seen just once. The sample comprised sorted CD4+, CD8+, or CD8+CD57+ T cells (not recorded which) from PBMCs. The receptor set was obtained from a human donor with aplastic anemia. Both conserved end residues are part of each CDR3. The D gene is left open where the match is weak. A row's size may be missing; if present it is once, few, many or a size class.

.,TRBJ1-6,TRBV7-8,.,CASSSPQREEYNELHF,TGTGCCAGCAGCTCCCCCCAGCGTGAAGAATACAATGAGCTCCACTTT
.,TRBJ2-1,TRBV19,.,CASSIQRSGCSDEQFF,TGTGCCAGTAGTATTCAAAGAAGCGGGTGCAGTGATGAGCAGTTCTTC
once,TRBJ2-3,TRBV9,.,CASSVEVGSDNEHF,TGTGCCAGCAGCGTAGAGGTGGGCTCCGACAATGAGCATTTT
many,TRBJ1-1,TRBV4-2,.,CASSQYQAQNTEAFF,TGTGCCAGCAGCCAATATCAAGCACAGAACACTGAAGCTTTCTTT
.,TRBJ2-3,TRBV20-1,.,CSARNPRGGTDTQYF,TGCAGTGCTAGAAACCCTAGGGGCGGCACAGATACGCAGTATTTT
.,TRBJ2-1,TRBV5-4,.,CASSFTSARDSRYNEQFF,TGTGCCAGCAGCTTTACCAGCGCCCGGGACTCCCGCTACAATGAGCAGTTCTTC
.,TRBJ1-1,TRBV7-8,.,CASSLEDGPLVNTEAFF,TGTGCCAGCAGCTTAGAGGACGGTCCCCTGGTGAACACTGAAGCTTTCTTT
.,TRBJ2-1,TRBV2,.,CASSEIGGSDEQFF,TGTGCCAGCAGTGAAATAGGAGGGTCGGATGAGCAGTTCTTC
.,TRBJ1-1,TRBV2,.,CANQGTEAFF,TGTGCCAACCAGGGAACTGAAGCTTTCTTT
.,TRBJ2-1,TRBV7-4,.,CASSVGALRNEPQF,TGTGCCAGCAGCGTAGGGGCCTTGAGAAATGAGCCCCAGTTC
.,TRBJ2-3,TRBV7-9,TRBD2,CASSFKSGGGGTQYF,TGTGCCAGCAGCTTTAAAAGCGGGGGGGGAGGTACGCAGTATTTT
.,TRBJ2-3,TRBV9,TRBD1,CASGEGGAAAQYFF,TGTGCCAGCGGGGAAGGGGGCGCAGCTGCGCAGTATTTTTTT
.,TRBJ2-5,TRBV7-9,.,CASSLSTYKSPQYF,TGTGCCAGCAGCTTGAGCACCTATAAATCACCCCAGTACTTC
many,TRBJ2-3,TRBV4-1,.,CASSQDSGPPDTQYF,TGCGCCAGCAGCCAAGATTCGGGGCCCCCAGATACGCAGTATTTT
.,TRBJ1-1,TRBV7-8,.,CASSLARTADTQSFF,TGTGCCAGCAGCTTAGCGCGGACAGCCGATACTCAGTCTTTCTTT
.,TRBJ1-5,TRBV15,TRBD1,CATSRQGQRNQPQHF,TGTGCCACCAGCAGACAGGGACAGCGCAATCAGCCCCAGCATTTT
once,TRBJ2-3,TRBV12-3/TRBV12-4,.,CASSTGTMETQYFYF,TGTGCCAGCAGCACCGGGACCATGGAGACCCAGTACTTCTATTTT
.,TRBJ1-2,TRBV20-1,.,CSARGTANYGYTF,TGCAGTGCTAGAGGGACAGCTAACTATGGCTACACCTTC
.,TRBJ1-2,TRBV10-3,TRBD1,CAISSPYDRVDGYTF,TGTGCCATCAGCTCACCCTACGACAGGGTTGATGGCTACACCTTC
.,TRBJ2-1,TRBV7-9,TRBD2,CASSFQSSGGCDEQFF,TGTGCCAGCAGCTTTCAATCAAGCGGGGGGTGCGATGAGCAGTTCTTC
once,TRBJ2-5,TRBV15,.,CATSGGNKQEPQYF,TGTGCCACCAGCGGAGGCAACAAGCAAGAGCCCCAGTACTTC
.,TRBJ2-3,TRBV7-2,TRBD1,CASSLATGTRHF,TGTGCCAGCAGCTTAGCGACAGGGACGCGACATTTT
.,TRBJ2-7,TRBV20-1,.,CSARDRLVQAYEQYF,TGCAGTGCTAGAGACAGACTAGTTCAAGCCTACGAGCAGTACTTC
.,TRBJ2-3,TRBV5-4,.,CASGDEGEDTQYF,TGTGCCAGCGGCGATGAGGGCGAAGATACGCAGTATTTT
.,TRBJ2-1,TRBV19,.,CASSIDITANNEQFF,TGTGCCAGTAGCATAGATATCACAGCGAACAATGAGCAGTTCTTC
.,TRBJ2-1,TRBV7-9,.,CASSLHRTWEQYEQFF,TGTGCCAGCAGCTTACATCGAACCTGGGAGCAGTATGAGCAGTTCTTC
.,TRBJ2-7,TRBV20-1,.,CSARPRGRPGEQYF,TGCAGTGCTAGGCCGCGAGGTCGGCCGGGCGAGCAGTACTTC
.,TRBJ2-3,TRBV12-3/TRBV12-4,TRBD1,CASRPGQGTDTQYF,TGTGCCAGCAGACCGGGACAGGGCACAGATACGCAGTATTTT
.,TRBJ2-3,TRBV9,.,CASSGEGDTDTQYF,TGTGCCAGCAGCGGAGAAGGGGACACAGATACGCAGTATTTT
.,TRBJ1-1,TRBV7-9,.,CAYKVAAYQVTQDAFF,TGTGCCTACAAGGTAGCGGCGTACCAAGTGACCCAGGACGCTTTCTTT
.,TRBJ2-7,TRBV9,.,CASSTLDTDEQYF,TGTGCCAGCAGTACCCTCGACACCGACGAGCAGTACTTC
.,TRBJ1-1,TRBV29-1,.,CSVYPGTEAFF,TGCAGCGTTTATCCGGGCACTGAAGCTTTCTTT
.,TRBJ1-2,TRBV9,.,CASSYADNYGYTF,TGTGCCAGCAGTTACGCGGATAACTATGGCTACACCTTC
few,TRBJ2-1,TRBV15,.,CATSSDDGGRQETQFF,TGTGCCACCAGCAGTGACGACGGGGGACGCCAAGAGACCCAGTTCTTC
.,TRBJ1-1,TRBV2,.,CASSWLGRANTEAFF,TGTGCCAGCAGCTGGCTGGGCAGGGCTAACACTGAAGCATTCTTT